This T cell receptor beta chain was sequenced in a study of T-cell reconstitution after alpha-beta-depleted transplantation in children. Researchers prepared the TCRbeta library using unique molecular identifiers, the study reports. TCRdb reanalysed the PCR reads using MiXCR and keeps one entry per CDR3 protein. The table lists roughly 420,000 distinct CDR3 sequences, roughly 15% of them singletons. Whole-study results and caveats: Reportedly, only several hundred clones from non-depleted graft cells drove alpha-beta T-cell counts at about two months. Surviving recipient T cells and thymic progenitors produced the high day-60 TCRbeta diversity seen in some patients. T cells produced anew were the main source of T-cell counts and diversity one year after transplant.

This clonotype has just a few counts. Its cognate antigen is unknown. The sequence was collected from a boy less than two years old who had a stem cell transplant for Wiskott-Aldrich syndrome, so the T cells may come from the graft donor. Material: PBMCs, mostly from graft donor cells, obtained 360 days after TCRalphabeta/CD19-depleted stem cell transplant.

In nucleotides, the CDR3 is TGTGCCAGCAGTTTAGCGCTTGGGGGCCCTGAAGCTTTCTTT. This encodes CASSLALGGPEAFF. The gene calls are TRBV12-3 or TRBV12-4 and TRBJ1-1, with D possibly TRBD1 on 6 matching bases. The CDR3 has 14 amino acids. V was trimmed by 0 bases and J by 6 bases, leaving 11 bases between them.